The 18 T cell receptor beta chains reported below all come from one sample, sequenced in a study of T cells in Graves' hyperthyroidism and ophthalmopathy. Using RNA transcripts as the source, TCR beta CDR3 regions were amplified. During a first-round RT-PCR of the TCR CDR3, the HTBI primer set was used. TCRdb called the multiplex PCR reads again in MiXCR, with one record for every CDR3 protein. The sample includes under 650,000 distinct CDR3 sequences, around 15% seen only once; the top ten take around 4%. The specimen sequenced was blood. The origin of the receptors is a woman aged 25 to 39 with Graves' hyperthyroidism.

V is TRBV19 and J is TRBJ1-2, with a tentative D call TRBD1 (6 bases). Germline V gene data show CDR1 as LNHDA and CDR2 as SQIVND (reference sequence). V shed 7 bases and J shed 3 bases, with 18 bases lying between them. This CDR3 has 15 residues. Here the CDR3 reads CASIAGGGRYYGYTF. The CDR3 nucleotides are TGTGCCAGTATCGCCGGCGGGGGCCGATACTATGGCTACACCTTC.

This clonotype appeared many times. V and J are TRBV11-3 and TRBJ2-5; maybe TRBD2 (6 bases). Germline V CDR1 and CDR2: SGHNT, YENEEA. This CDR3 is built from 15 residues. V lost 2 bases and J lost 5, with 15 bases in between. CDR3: CASSLRRGSLETQYF. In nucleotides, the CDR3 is TGTGCCAGCAGCTTACGGCGGGGATCGTTGGAGACCCAGTACTTC.

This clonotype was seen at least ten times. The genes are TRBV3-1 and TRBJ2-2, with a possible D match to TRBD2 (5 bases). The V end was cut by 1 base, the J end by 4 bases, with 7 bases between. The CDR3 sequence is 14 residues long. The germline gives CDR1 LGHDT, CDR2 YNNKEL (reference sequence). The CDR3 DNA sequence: TGTGCCAGCAGCCAAGGGACTTTCACCGGGGAGCTGTTTTTT. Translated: CASSQGTFTGELFF.

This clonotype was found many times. This CDR3 reads CASSFPRLAGRTGELFF. CDR3 nucleotides: TGTGCCAGCAGCTTCCCACGACTAGCGGGTCGTACCGGGGAGCTGTTTTTT. V usage is TRBV7-8 and J usage is TRBJ2-2; 10 bases map to TRBD2. The CDR3 length is 17 residues. Trimming at V came to 3 bases and at J to 5 bases, leaving 9 bases not matched to a gene. Germline loops: CDR1 SGHVS, CDR2 FQNEAQ.

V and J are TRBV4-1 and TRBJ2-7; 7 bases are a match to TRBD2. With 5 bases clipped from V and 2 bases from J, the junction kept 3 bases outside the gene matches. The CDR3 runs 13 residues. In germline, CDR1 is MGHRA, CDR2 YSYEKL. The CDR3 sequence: CASSAGAAYEQYF. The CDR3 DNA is TGCGCCAGCAGCGCGGGAGCGGCCTACGAGCAGTACTTC.

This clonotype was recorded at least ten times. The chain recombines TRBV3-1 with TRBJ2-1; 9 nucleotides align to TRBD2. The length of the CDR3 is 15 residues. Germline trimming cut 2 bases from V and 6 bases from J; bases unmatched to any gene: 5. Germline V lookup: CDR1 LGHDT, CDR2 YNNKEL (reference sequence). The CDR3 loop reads CASSQTGLAINEQFF. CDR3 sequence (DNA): TGTGCCAGCAGCCAAACGGGACTAGCCATCAATGAGCAGTTCTTC.

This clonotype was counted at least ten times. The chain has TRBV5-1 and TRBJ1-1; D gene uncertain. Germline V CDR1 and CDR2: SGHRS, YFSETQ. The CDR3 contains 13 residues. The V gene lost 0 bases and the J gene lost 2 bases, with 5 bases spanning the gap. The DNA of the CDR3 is TGCGCCAGCAGCTTGGTTTATAACACTGAAGCTTTCTTT. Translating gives CASSLVYNTEAFF.

CDR3 sequence reads: CASSFQEEDTQYF. CDR3 DNA sequence: TGTGCCAGCAGCTTCCAGGAGGAAGATACGCAGTATTTT. V and J are TRBV11-2 and TRBJ2-3, with a weak D call TRBD2 (5 bases). Germline-derived CDR1 and CDR2 are SGHAT and FQNNGV. V lost 3 bases, J lost 5 bases, and 9 bases lay in between. CDR3 length: 13 residues.

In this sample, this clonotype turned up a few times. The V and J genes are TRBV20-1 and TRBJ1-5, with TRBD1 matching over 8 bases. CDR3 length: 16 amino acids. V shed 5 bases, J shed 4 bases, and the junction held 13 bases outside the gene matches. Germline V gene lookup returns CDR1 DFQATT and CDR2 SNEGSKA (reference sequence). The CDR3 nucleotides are TGCAGTGCTTCCGCCCCGACAGGGGCCGTTAATCAGCCCCAGCATTTT. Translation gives CSASAPTGAVNQPQHF.

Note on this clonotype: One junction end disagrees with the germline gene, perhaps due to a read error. In nucleotides, the CDR3 is TGCGCCAGCAGCCAAGGTATACAGGGGGGCACTGAAGCCTTCTTT. It is translated as CASSQGIQGGTEAFF. The chain has TRBV4-1 and TRBJ1-1; the match to TRBD1 covers 8 bases. CDR1 and CDR2 from the germline V gene are MGHRA and YSYEKL. The CDR3 contains 15 residues.

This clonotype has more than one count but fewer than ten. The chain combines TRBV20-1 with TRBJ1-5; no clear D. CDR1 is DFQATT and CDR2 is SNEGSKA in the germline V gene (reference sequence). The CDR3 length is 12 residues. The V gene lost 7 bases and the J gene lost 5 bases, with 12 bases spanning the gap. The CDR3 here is CSVVSGDQPQHF. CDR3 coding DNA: TGCAGTGTTGTAAGTGGGGATCAGCCCCAGCATTTT.

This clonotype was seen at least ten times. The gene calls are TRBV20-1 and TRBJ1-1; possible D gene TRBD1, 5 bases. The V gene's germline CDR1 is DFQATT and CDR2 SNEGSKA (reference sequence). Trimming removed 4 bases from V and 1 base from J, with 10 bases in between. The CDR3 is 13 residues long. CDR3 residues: CSAMGRWNTEAFF. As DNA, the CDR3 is TGCAGTGCTATGGGACGGTGGAACACTGAAGCTTTCTTT.

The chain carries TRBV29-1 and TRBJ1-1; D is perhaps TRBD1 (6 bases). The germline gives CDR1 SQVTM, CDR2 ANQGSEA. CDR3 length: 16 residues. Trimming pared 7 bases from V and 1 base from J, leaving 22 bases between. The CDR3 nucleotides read TGCAGCGCAACGGGACACCCCAAGAGGGAGAACACTGAAGCTTTCTTT. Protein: CSATGHPKRENTEAFF. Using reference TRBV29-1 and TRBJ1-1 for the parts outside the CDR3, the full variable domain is SAVISQKPSRDICQRGTSLTIQCQVDSQVTMMFWYRQQPGQSLTLIATANQGSEATYESGFVIDKFPISRPNLTFSTLTVSNMSPEDSSIYLCSATGHPKRENTEAFFGQGTRLTVV.

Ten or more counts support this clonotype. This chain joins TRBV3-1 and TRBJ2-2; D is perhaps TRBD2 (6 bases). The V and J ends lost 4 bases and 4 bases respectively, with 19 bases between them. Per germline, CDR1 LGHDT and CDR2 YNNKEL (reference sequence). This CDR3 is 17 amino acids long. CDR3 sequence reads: CASSRGLLTYSTGELFF. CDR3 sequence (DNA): TGTGCCAGCAGCCGAGGACTACTAACCTATTCCACCGGGGAGCTGTTTTTT.

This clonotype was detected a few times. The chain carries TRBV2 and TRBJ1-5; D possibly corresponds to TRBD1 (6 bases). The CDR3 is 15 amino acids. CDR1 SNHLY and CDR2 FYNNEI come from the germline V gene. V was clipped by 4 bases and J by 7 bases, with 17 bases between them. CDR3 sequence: CASSVFPGAWQPQHF. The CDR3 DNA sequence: TGTGCCAGCAGTGTTTTCCCGGGGGCTTGGCAGCCCCAGCATTTT.

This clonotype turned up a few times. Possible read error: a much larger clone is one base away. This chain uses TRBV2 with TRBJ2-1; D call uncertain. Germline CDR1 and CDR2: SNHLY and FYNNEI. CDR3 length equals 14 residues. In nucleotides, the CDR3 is TGTGCCAGCAATTCCCTAGGAACGCAGAATGAGCAGTCCTTC. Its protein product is CASNSLGTQNEQSF. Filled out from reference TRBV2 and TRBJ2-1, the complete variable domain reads EPEVTQTPSHQVTQMGQEVILRCVPISNHLYFYWYRQILGQKVEFLVSFYNNEISEKSEIFDDQFSVERPDGSNFTLKIRSTKLEDSAMYFCASNSLGTQNEQSFGPGTRLTVL.

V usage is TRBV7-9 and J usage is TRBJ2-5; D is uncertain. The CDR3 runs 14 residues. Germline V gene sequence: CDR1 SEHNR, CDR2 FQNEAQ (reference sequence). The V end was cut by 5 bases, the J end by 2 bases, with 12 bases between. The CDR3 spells CASSQSSEQETQYF. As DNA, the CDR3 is TGTGCCAGCAGCCAAAGTAGTGAGCAAGAGACCCAGTACTTC.

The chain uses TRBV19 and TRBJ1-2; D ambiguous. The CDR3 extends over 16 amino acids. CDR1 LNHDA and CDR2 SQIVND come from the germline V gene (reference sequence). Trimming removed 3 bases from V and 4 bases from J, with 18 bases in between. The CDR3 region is CASSIIGVDSSYGYTF. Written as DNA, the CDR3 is TGTGCCAGTAGTATCATCGGGGTCGATTCCTCCTATGGCTACACCTTC.